The sequence of this T cell receptor (beta chain) was determined in a study of T cell changes during pregnancy in multiple sclerosis (dated by TCRdb to about 2019). Regarding the research as a whole: In women with multiple sclerosis, the researchers looked at how the T cell repertoire shifted as pregnancy progressed.

As to this clone: Its antigen is not yet known. Per-nucleotide qualities are absent, and no much larger clonotype sits a single base away.

Libraries were made using the immunoSEQ multiplex PCR assay. This is the immuneACCESS table as TCRdb keeps it, with only in-frame sequences that have V and J called. A part of the clones is gone; compared with another copy, unresolved V genes explain less than half, and the rest is unexplained. Across this sample there are over 35,000 clones, with roughly 90% seen only once. The ten biggest clones cover approximately 13% of the sample. The specimen was CD8+ T cells from peripheral blood mononuclear cells, collected in the first trimester of pregnancy. The clonotype comes from a female donor with multiple sclerosis, enrolled in a pregnancy study.

Read as DNA, the sequence is TGTGCCAGCAGCGCCAACCCTCAGGTCTATGACGAGCAGTACTTC. It translates to CASSANPQVYDEQYF. The rearrangement joined TRBV9 to TRBJ2-7, with no D gene named confidently. V lost 3 bases and J lost 5 bases; the stretch between them is 18 bases long. CDR1 SGDLS and CDR2 YYNGEE were looked up in the germline V gene. From the cysteine up to the phenylalanine, the CDR3 has a length of 15 residues. The retained sequence is limited to the CDR3, 45 bases, with the frame set at the first base.